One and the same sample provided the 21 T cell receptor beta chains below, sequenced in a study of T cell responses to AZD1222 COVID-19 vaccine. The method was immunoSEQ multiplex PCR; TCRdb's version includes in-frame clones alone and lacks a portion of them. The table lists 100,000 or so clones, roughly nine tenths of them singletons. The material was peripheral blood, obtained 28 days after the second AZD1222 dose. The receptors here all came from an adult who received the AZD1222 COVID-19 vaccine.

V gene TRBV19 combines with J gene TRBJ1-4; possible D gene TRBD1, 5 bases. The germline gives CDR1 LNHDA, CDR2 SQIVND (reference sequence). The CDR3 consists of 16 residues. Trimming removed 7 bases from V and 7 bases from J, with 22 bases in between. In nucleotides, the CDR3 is TGTGCCAGTAAGTCTTGGTACGGGGCCGGTGGTGAAAAACTGTTTTTT. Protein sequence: CASKSWYGAGGEKLFF.

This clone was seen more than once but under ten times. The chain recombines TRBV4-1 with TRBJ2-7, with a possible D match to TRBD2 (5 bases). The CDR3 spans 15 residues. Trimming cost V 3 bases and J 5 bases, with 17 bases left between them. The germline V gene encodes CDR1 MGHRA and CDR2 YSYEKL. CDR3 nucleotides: TGCGCCAGCAGCCATCCCGCGAGGGTCGGGAACGAGCAGTACTTC. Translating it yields CASSHPARVGNEQYF.

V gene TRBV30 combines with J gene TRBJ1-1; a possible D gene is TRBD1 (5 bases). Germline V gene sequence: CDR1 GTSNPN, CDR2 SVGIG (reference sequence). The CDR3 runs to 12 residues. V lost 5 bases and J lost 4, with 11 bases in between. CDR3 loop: CAWSRQPTEAFF. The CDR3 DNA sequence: TGTGCCTGGTCAAGACAGCCCACTGAAGCTTTCTTT. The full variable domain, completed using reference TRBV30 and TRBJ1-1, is SQTIHQWPATLVQPVGSPLSLECTVEGTSNPNLYWYRQAAGRGLQLLFYSVGIGQISSEVPQNLSASRPQDRQFILSSKKLLLSDSGFYLCAWSRQPTEAFFGQGTRLTVV.

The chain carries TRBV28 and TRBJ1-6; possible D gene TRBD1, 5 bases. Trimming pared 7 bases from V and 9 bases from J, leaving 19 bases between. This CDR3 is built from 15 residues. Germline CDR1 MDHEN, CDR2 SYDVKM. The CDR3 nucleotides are TGTGCCAGCACCCCCTTGGGGGGAGCTCGTTCACCCCTCCACTTT. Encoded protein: CASTPLGGARSPLHF.

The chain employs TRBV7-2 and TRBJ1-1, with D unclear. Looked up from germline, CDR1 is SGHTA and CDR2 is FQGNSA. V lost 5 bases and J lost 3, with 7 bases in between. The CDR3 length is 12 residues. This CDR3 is CASSPTYTEAFF. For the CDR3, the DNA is TGTGCCAGCAGCCCGACTTACACTGAAGCTTTCTTT. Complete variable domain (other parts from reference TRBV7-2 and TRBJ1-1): GAGVSQSPSNKVTEKGKDVELRCDPISGHTALYWYRQSLGQGLEFLIYFQGNSAPDKSGLPSDRFSAERTGGSVSTLTIQRTQQEDSAVYLCASSPTYTEAFFGQGTRLTVV.

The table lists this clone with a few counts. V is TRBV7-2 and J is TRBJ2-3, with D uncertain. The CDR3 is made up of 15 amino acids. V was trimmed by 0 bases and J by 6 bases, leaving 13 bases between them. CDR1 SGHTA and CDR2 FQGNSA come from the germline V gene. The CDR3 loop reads CASSLAGQALDTQYF. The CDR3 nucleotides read TGTGCCAGCAGCTTAGCGGGCCAAGCATTGGATACGCAGTATTTT.

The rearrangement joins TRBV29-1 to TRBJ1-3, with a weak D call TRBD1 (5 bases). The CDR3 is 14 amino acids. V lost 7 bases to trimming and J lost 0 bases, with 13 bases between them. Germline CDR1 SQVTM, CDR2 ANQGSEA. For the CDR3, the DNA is TGCAGCGCGGCCGGGGCGAACTCTGGAAACACCATATATTTT. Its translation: CSAAGANSGNTIYF.

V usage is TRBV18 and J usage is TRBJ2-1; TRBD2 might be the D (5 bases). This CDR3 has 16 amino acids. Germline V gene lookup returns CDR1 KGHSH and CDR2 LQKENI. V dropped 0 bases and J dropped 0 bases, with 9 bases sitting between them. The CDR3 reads CASSPPSGSSYNEQFF. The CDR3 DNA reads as TGTGCCAGCTCACCACCGTCGGGGAGCTCCTACAATGAGCAGTTCTTC.

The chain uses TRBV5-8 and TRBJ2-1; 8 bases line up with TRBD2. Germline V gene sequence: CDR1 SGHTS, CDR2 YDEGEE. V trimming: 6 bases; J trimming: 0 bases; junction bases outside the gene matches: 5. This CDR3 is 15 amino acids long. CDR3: CASIRGGSSYNEQFF. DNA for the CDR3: TGTGCCAGCATCCGGGGGGGGAGCTCCTACAATGAGCAGTTCTTC.

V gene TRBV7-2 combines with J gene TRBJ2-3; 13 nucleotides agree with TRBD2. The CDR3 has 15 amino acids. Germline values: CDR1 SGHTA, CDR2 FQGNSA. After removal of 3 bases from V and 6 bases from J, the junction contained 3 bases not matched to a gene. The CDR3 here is CASSLGLAGLDTQYF. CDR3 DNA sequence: TGTGCCAGCAGCTTGGGACTAGCGGGGTTGGATACGCAGTATTTT.

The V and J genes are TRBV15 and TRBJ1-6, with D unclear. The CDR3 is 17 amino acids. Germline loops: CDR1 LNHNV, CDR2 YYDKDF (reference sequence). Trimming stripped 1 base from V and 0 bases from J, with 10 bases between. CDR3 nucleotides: TGTGCCACCAGCAGAGCCTCCATGAGCTCCTATAATTCACCCCTCCACTTT. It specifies CATSRASMSSYNSPLHF.

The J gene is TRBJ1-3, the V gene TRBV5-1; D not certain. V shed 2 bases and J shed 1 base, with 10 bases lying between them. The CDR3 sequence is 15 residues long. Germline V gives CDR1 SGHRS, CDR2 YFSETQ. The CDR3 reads CASSLSGISGNTIYF. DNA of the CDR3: TGCGCCAGCAGCTTATCCGGAATATCTGGAAACACCATATATTTT. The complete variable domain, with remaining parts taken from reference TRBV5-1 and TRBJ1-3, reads KAGVTQTPRYLIKTRGQQVTLSCSPISGHRSVSWYQQTPGQGLQFLFEYFSETQRNKGNFPGRFSGRQFSNSRSEMNVSTLELGDSALYLCASSLSGISGNTIYFGEGSWLTVV.

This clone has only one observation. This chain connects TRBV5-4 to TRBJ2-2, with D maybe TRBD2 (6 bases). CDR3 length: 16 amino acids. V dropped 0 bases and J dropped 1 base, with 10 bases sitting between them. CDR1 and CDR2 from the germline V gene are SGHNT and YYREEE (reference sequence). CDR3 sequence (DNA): TGTGCCAGCAGCTTGGGCCCCGGGAGGAACACCGGGGAGCTGTTTTTT. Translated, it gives CASSLGPGRNTGELFF.

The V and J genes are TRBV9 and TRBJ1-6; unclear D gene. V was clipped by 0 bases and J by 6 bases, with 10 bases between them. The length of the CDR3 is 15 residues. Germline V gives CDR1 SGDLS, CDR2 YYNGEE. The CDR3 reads CASSVALIPNSPLHF. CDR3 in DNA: TGTGCCAGCAGCGTAGCTCTTATCCCTAATTCACCCCTCCACTTT.

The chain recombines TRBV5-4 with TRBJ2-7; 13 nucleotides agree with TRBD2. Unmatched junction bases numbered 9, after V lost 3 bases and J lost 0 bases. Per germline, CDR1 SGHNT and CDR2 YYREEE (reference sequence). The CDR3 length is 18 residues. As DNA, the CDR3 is TGTGCCAGCAGCTCGGGACTAGCGGGGTCGGGGACCTCCTACGAGCAGTACTTC. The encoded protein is CASSSGLAGSGTSYEQYF.

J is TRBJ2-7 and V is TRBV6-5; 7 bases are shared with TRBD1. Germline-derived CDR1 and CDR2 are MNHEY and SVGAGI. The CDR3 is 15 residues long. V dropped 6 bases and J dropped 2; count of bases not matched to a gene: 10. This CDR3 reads CASRKTRQGAYEQYF. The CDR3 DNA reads TGTGCCAGCAGGAAAACGAGACAGGGCGCCTACGAGCAGTACTTC.

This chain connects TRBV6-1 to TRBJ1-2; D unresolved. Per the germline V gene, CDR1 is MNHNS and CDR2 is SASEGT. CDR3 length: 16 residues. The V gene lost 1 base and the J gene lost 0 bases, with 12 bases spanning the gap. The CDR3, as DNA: TGTGCCAGCAGTGAAGGTCTTGCACAAGCTAACTATGGCTACACCTTC. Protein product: CASSEGLAQANYGYTF.

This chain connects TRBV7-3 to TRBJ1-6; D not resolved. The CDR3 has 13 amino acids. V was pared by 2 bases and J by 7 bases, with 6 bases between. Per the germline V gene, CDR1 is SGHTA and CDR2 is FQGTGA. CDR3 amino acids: CASSLGLNSPLHF. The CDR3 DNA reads TGTGCCAGCAGCTTAGGTCTCAATTCACCCCTCCACTTT.

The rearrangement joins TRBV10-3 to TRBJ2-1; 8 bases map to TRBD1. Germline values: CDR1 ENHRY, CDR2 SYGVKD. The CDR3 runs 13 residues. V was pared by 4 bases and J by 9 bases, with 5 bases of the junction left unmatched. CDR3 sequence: CAISAGQGGEQFF. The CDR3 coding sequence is TGTGCCATCAGTGCCGGACAGGGTGGTGAGCAGTTCTTC.

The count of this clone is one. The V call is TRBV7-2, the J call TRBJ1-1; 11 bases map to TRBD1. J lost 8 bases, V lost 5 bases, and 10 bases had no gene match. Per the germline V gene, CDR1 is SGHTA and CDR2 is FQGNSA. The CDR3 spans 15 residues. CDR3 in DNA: TGTGCCAGCAGCACCCGGACAGGGGGCGTAGTCGAAGCTTTCTTT. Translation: CASSTRTGGVVEAFF.

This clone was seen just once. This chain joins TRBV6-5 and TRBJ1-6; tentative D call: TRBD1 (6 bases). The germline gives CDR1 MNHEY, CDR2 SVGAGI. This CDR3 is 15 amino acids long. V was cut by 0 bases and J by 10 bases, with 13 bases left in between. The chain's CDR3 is CASSYSNRERSPLHF. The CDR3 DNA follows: TGTGCCAGCAGTTACTCGAACAGGGAACGCTCACCCCTCCACTTT.